This T cell receptor (beta chain) emerged from a study of post-analysis software for immune sequencing data. General study results and limits: Included in a set of roughly five TRBV segments more frequent in patients than controls were TRBV5-6, TRBV5-1 and TRBV20-1.

This clonotype was seen a few times. Its antigen is undetermined. The library was made from cDNA and included unique molecular identifiers. One entry per CDR3 protein results from TCRdb running MiXCR on the PCR reads. Of roughly 700,000 distinct CDR3 sequences in the sample, just under 30% are singletons; the top ten hold more than 0.55%. V lost 2 bases and J lost 7, with 15 bases in between. There are 14 residues in the CDR3. The germline V gene has CDR1 DFQATT and CDR2 SNEGSKA (reference sequence). The chain uses TRBV20-1 and TRBJ2-1; possibly TRBD2 for D (5 bases). The TCR was taken from a girl between 5 and 17 years old with multiple sclerosis. Sequenced input: blood. For the CDR3, the DNA is TGCAGTGCTAGATCGCTAGGGAGCTGGAATGAGCAGTTCTTC. This gives the protein CSARSLGSWNEQFF.